These 17 T cell receptor beta chains share one sample of origin, sequenced in a study of shared clonotypes between healthy human individuals. Assay used: immunoSEQ multiplex PCR; TCRdb lists only in-frame clones, some missing. The data show a few million clones, roughly 93% seen once. The material sequenced was naive CD4+ T cells from PBMCs. Subset denoted: CD45RA+ positively selected. The origin of the receptors is a man younger than 35 in good health. Some clones in this sample may be carry-over from other donors' samples.

This clone has a handful of counts. The chain recombines TRBV14 with TRBJ1-2; no firm D call. V gave up 0 bases and J gave up 8 bases, with 13 bases separating them. This CDR3 has 14 amino acids. The germline CDR1 and CDR2 sequences are SGHDN and FVKESK. The CDR3 spells CASSQELAGHGYTF. The DNA for the CDR3 is TGTGCCAGCAGCCAAGAGTTGGCAGGTCACGGCTACACCTTC. The full variable domain, completed using reference TRBV14 and TRBJ1-2, is EAGVTQFPSHSVIEKGQTVTLRCDPISGHDNLYWYRRVMGKEIKFLLHFVKESKQDESGMPNNRFLAERTGGTYSTLKVQPAELEDSGVYFCASSQELAGHGYTFGSGTRLTVV.

The chain couples TRBV5-1 to TRBJ2-5, with 8 bases lining up with TRBD2. J was trimmed by 5 bases and V by 4 bases; bases with no gene match: 10. This CDR3 contains 15 residues. Germline CDR1 is SGHRS and CDR2 is YFSETQ. CDR3 DNA sequence: TGCGCCAGCAGCCCGTCAGCGGGAGTCGGCGAGACCCAGTACTTC. Protein: CASSPSAGVGETQYF. Supplemented by reference TRBV5-1 and TRBJ2-5, the full variable domain reads KAGVTQTPRYLIKTRGQQVTLSCSPISGHRSVSWYQQTPGQGLQFLFEYFSETQRNKGNFPGRFSGRQFSNSRSEMNVSTLELGDSALYLCASSPSAGVGETQYFGPGTRLLVL.

This clone appeared a few times. The J gene is TRBJ1-1, the V gene TRBV5-4, with 8 bases aligning to TRBD1. Looked up from germline, CDR1 is SGHNT and CDR2 is YYREEE (reference sequence). The V segment lost 0 bases and the J segment 5 bases; nucleotides outside the gene matches: 3. The CDR3 contains 14 residues. CDR3 region: CASSLGRQGTEAFF. The CDR3 nucleotides are TGTGCCAGCAGCTTGGGCCGACAGGGGACTGAAGCTTTCTTT.

Details on this clone: This sample includes further DNA sequences coding for the same CDR3. V and J are TRBV6-4 and TRBJ2-1, with 9 bases that match TRBD2. V lost 2 bases to trimming and J lost 1 base; unmatched junction nucleotides: 3. Per the germline V gene, CDR1 is MRHNA and CDR2 is SNTAGT. The CDR3 sequence is 16 residues long. The chain's CDR3 is CASSDSGRPSYNEQFF. In DNA form, the CDR3 reads TGTGCCAGCAGTGACAGCGGGAGGCCTTCCTACAATGAGCAGTTCTTC.

The rearrangement links TRBV7-9 to TRBJ2-7, with 12 positions matching TRBD2. The CDR3 is made up of 17 amino acids. CDR1 and CDR2 (germline): SEHNR, FQNEAQ (reference sequence). Trimming took 2 bases from V and 6 from J; bases not matched to a gene: 11. In DNA form, the CDR3 reads TGTGCCAGCAGCTTATGGACCCTAGCGGGAGGGCCCGGCGAGCAGTACTTC. It is translated as CASSLWTLAGGPGEQYF.

This sequence joins TRBV10-3 and TRBJ2-1, with D possibly TRBD2 on 5 matching bases. The CDR3 runs 16 residues. Germline V gives CDR1 ENHRY, CDR2 SYGVKD. Deletions cut 2 bases from V and 1 base from J, with 12 bases between. The CDR3 spells CAISETGRGSYNEQFF. DNA for the CDR3: TGTGCCATCAGTGAGACGGGCCGGGGTTCCTACAATGAGCAGTTCTTC.

This clone was detected only once. The J gene is TRBJ1-2, the V gene TRBV19; 7 nucleotides align to TRBD1. Looked up from germline, CDR1 is LNHDA and CDR2 is SQIVND (reference sequence). The trim removed 1 base at V and 3 bases at J, leaving 2 bases unmatched. CDR3 length equals 14 residues. The CDR3 DNA reads as TGTGCCAGTAGTATAGCACAGGGGCACTATGGCTACACCTTC. Translated: CASSIAQGHYGYTF.

This chain links TRBV5-4 with TRBJ2-2, with 15 bases fitting TRBD2. The CDR3 loop spans 16 amino acids. The ends lost 4 bases at V and 8 bases at J; junction bases unmatched: 6. Germline CDR1 and CDR2: SGHNT and YYREEE (reference sequence). The chain's CDR3 is CASSGLAGGRSGELFF. Here the CDR3 DNA reads TGTGCCAGCAGCGGACTAGCGGGAGGGAGATCGGGGGAGCTGTTTTTT.

V gene TRBV6-1 combines with J gene TRBJ2-1, with 9 positions matching TRBD2. This CDR3 spans 14 amino acids. V was clipped by 7 bases and J by 3 bases; unmatched bases: 4. Germline V CDR1 and CDR2: MNHNS, SASEGT. The CDR3 sequence: CASTQREVYNEQFF. For the CDR3, the DNA is TGTGCCAGCACCCAGCGGGAGGTCTACAATGAGCAGTTCTTC.

V is TRBV10-3 and J is TRBJ1-5, with 12 bases aligning to TRBD1. CDR3 length: 17 residues. Germline trimming cut 6 bases from V and 6 bases from J; bases unmatched to any gene: 12. Per germline, CDR1 ENHRY and CDR2 SYGVKD. The DNA of the CDR3 is TGTGCCATCAGCCCGGGACAGGGGGCGCCCCCCGTTCAGCCCCAGCATTTT. Encoded protein: CAISPGQGAPPVQPQHF.

Worth noting for this clone: The identical CDR3 is also encoded by other nucleotide sequences in the sample. The V gene is TRBV5-1, the J gene TRBJ2-1; TRBD2 matches at 9 bases. V lost 3 bases, J lost 4 bases, and 2 bases stayed unmatched. The germline CDR1 and CDR2 sequences are SGHRS and YFSETQ. The CDR3 spans 14 residues. The CDR3 region is CASSSTSGYNEQFF. The CDR3 DNA reads as TGCGCCAGCAGCTCGACTAGCGGTTACAATGAGCAGTTCTTC.

Comments on this clone: The junction differs from germline at one of its ends, possibly a read error. This same CDR3 is encoded by further DNA sequences in the sample. V and J are TRBV6-1 and TRBJ2-7; D ambiguous. The CDR3 extends over 15 amino acids. Germline assignment: CDR1 MNHNS and CDR2 SASEGT. The CDR3 nucleotides read TGTGCCAGTAGTGAAGGCTTTGCCACCCCCCACGAGCAGTACTTC. As protein: CASSEGFATPHEQYF.

The rearrangement uses TRBV18 and TRBJ2-1; D may correspond to TRBD1 or TRBD2 (5 bases each). Trimming left V 3 bases short and J 2 bases short, with 11 bases between. Germline CDR1 and CDR2: KGHSH and LQKENI. CDR3 length: 15 residues. Here the CDR3 reads CASSPKGTPYNEQFF. The CDR3 region has the DNA TGTGCCAGCTCACCGAAAGGGACCCCCTACAATGAGCAGTTCTTC.

The chain links TRBV4-1 to TRBJ1-5, with D possibly being TRBD1 (5 bases). Trimming took 0 bases from V and 5 from J, leaving 14 bases between them. CDR3 size: 16 residues. The germline V gene has CDR1 MGHRA and CDR2 YSYEKL. CDR3 coding DNA: TGCGCCAGCAGCCAAGATTGGGCGGGGGGGGATCAGCCCCAGCATTTT. This encodes CASSQDWAGGDQPQHF.

The rearrangement uses TRBV5-1 and TRBJ1-5; no clear D gene. Germline V gene data show CDR1 as SGHRS and CDR2 as YFSETQ. V lost 0 bases and J 4 bases, leaving 11 bases between the germline ends. This CDR3 contains 15 residues. This CDR3 is CASSLDSSTNQPQHF. The CDR3 DNA reads as TGCGCCAGCAGCTTGGACAGTTCTACTAATCAGCCCCAGCATTTT.

This chain connects TRBV11-2 to TRBJ2-1; D perhaps matches TRBD2 (5 bases). The CDR3 is 14 amino acids. The ends were cut back, 6 bases at V and 4 bases at J, with 13 bases in the middle. The V gene's germline CDR1 is SGHAT and CDR2 FQNNGV. The CDR3, as DNA: TGTGCCAGCAGTAGTAAAACGGGGTACAATGAGCAGTTCTTC. Its protein is CASSSKTGYNEQFF.

The chain uses TRBV12-5 and TRBJ2-2; 10 positions match TRBD1. CDR1 LGHNT and CDR2 FRNRAP come from the germline V gene. Germline trimming cut 6 bases from V and 5 bases from J; bases unmatched to any gene: 3. The CDR3 spans 14 residues. The CDR3 is CASGPGQGTGELFF. The CDR3 DNA reads as TGTGCTAGTGGGCCGGGACAGGGGACCGGGGAGCTGTTTTTT.